The source of this TCR beta chain is a study of beta chain features in type 1 diabetes. The study, taken as a whole, reports: The study left unresolved whether HLA type influences TCRB rearrangement. cDNA-based reads could over-represent cells with high TCR expression.

Concerning this clone: Its specificity is unknown.

cDNA synthesis used the whole RNA isolate, giving expressed TCRB sequences. Sequencing used immunoSEQ multiplex PCR; TCRdb keeps in-frame clones, though not all of them. Among fewer than 500,000 clones listed, about 14% were seen once. The clonotype comes from a man younger than 40 in good health. The sample taken for sequencing was naive CD4+ T cells from blood.

Here the CDR3 DNA reads TGTGCCAGCAGCTTAGTTTCGAGTGCCCAGTACTTC. This codes for CASSLVSSAQYF. The chain has TRBV7-2 and TRBJ2-5; D is uncertain. The CDR3 consists of 12 residues. The V gene lost 1 base and the J gene lost 9 bases, with 9 bases spanning the gap. In germline, CDR1 is SGHTA, CDR2 FQGNSA.